Listed below are T cell receptor beta chains from one sample, sequenced in a study of cytomegalovirus exposure and HLA in healthy donors. The data were produced by immunoSEQ multiplex PCR, yet TCRdb's version contains in-frame clones alone and is incomplete. The table includes approximately 240,000 clones, around nine tenths detected once. Sequencing was carried out using PBMCs. The origin of the receptors is a woman aged 18 to 35 in good health and CMV-seronegative. The CDR3 runs from the conserved cysteine through the conserved F or W. Each record gives: clone size, V gene, J gene, D gene, CDR3 DNA, CDR3 protein. D genes are given only for firm matches. Clone size is not always given. Where it is, it says once, few, many or a class for expanded clones.

NA	TRBV9	TRBJ2-3	TRBD2	TGTGCCAGCAGCGTAGAGCTAGCGGGAGGCACAGATACGCAGTATTTT	CASSVELAGGTDTQYF
NA	TRBV19	TRBJ2-6	TRBD2	TGTGCCAGCGGACTAGCGGTCTCTGGGGCCAACGTCCTGACTTTC	CASGLAVSGANVLTF
NA	TRBV18	TRBJ2-3	NA	TGTGCCAGCTCACTAGCGACCACAGATACGCAGTATTTT	CASSLATTDTQYF
NA	TRBV5-4	TRBJ2-4	NA	TGTGCCAGCAGCTTGAACGTTCAGGGGAGAGCCAAAAACATTCAGTACTTC	CASSLNVQGRAKNIQYF
NA	TRBV4-1	TRBJ1-5	NA	TGCGCCAGCAGCCAAACCTCACTAAGCAATCAGCCCCAGCATTTT	CASSQTSLSNQPQHF
NA	TRBV2	TRBJ2-7	NA	TGTGCCAGCAGCCCCGGGACAATAAGCTACGAGCAGTACTTC	CASSPGTISYEQYF
NA	TRBV10-2	TRBJ1-5	NA	TGCGCCAGCAAGGGGGAGGGAAATCAGCCCCAGCATTTT	CASKGEGNQPQHF
NA	TRBV29-1	TRBJ2-7	TRBD2	TGCAGCGTTGAAGGGCCCAGCGGGATATACTCCTACGAGCAGTACTTC	CSVEGPSGIYSYEQYF
once	TRBV19	TRBJ2-2	TRBD2	TGTGCCAGTAGTGAAAGACTAGCGGCAAACACCGGGGAGCTGTTTTTT	CASSERLAANTGELFF
NA	TRBV28	TRBJ2-7	TRBD1	TGTGCCAGCAGTTTAGTAAAAGGGGGCGCTGTCTACGAGCAGTACTTC	CASSLVKGGAVYEQYF
NA	TRBV5-6	TRBJ1-5	NA	TGTGCCAGCAGCTTGACCCAGGGATCGGGTTGGGATCAGCCCCAGCATTTT	CASSLTQGSGWDQPQHF
NA	TRBV6-1	TRBJ1-2	TRBD1	TGTGCCAGCAGTGCTGGGACAGGGGGCTATGGCTACACCTTC	CASSAGTGGYGYTF
once	TRBV7-6	TRBJ1-5	TRBD1	TGTGCCAGCAGCCAGGGGGTCGGACAGGTCCAGGCTCAGCCCCAGCATTTT	CASSQGVGQVQAQPQHF
many	TRBV5-1	TRBJ2-7	NA	TGCGCCAGCAGCTTGGCCCAGTCTACGGCGGGGCAGTACTTC	CASSLAQSTAGQYF
NA	TRBV7-8	TRBJ2-3	TRBD2	TGTGCCAGCAGCTTAGATCATTTGATGGCGGGAGGGAACACAGATACGCAGTATTTT	CASSLDHLMAGGNTDTQYF
NA	TRBV29-1	TRBJ1-4	NA	TGCAGCGTTGCCAGGGCAACTAATGAAAAACTGTTTTTT	CSVARATNEKLFF
NA	TRBV7-9	TRBJ2-7	TRBD1	TGTGCCAGCAGCTCGCGGGGACAGGGATACGAGCAGTACTTC	CASSSRGQGYEQYF
NA	TRBV4-1	TRBJ1-5	NA	TGCGCCAGCAGCCGAAACCGGGACAACAATCAGCCCCAGCATTTT	CASSRNRDNNQPQHF
NA	TRBV6-6	TRBJ1-1	TRBD1	TGTGCCAGCAGTGGACAGGGGGAGAACACTGAAGCTTTCTTT	CASSGQGENTEAFF
NA	TRBV7-2	TRBJ2-3	TRBD1	TGTGCCAGCAGCTTAGGGGGACAGGGAACCACAGATACGCAGTATTTT	CASSLGGQGTTDTQYF
NA	TRBV7-6	TRBJ2-7	NA	TGTGCCAGCAGATTTACACTCGGGGACGAGCAGTACTTC	CASRFTLGDEQYF
NA	TRBV18	TRBJ1-5	NA	TGTGCCAGCTCACCACAGGGACTTAGCAATCAGCCCCAGCATTTT	CASSPQGLSNQPQHF
NA	TRBV28	TRBJ2-1	NA	TGTGCCAGCAGAACCCCCGGCTACAATGAGCAGTTCTTC	CASRTPGYNEQFF
NA	TRBV6-6	TRBJ1-2	NA	TGTGCCAGCCAAACAGGAAGACATGGCTACACCTTC	CASQTGRHGYTF
few	TRBV25-1	TRBJ2-7	TRBD1	TGTGCCAGCAGTCGGGGGACAGGTACCTACGAGCAGTACTTC	CASSRGTGTYEQYF
NA	TRBV25-1	TRBJ2-1	TRBD2	TGTGCCAGCAGTAAGGGGACTAGCGGGAGTTATGAGCAGTTCTTC	CASSKGTSGSYEQFF
NA	TRBV28	TRBJ2-7	NA	TGTGCCAGCAGTTTTCGGGGATCGACCTACGAGCAGTACTTC	CASSFRGSTYEQYF
NA	TRBV11-2	TRBJ1-3	NA	TGTGCCAGCAGCTCCCTGGCGGGCTCTGGAAACACCATATATTTT	CASSSLAGSGNTIYF
once	TRBV5-6	TRBJ2-1	NA	TGTGCCAGCAGCCCCGGACAGAGAAACAATGAGCAGTTCTTC	CASSPGQRNNEQFF
NA	TRBV7-9	TRBJ2-7	TRBD2	TGTGCCAGCAGCTTAGGTTCACTAGCGGGGACCTCCTACGAGCAGTACTTC	CASSLGSLAGTSYEQYF
NA	TRBV28	TRBJ1-2	TRBD1	TGTGCCAGCAGCGGGACAGGCGCTAACTATGGCTACACCTTC	CASSGTGANYGYTF
NA	TRBV13	TRBJ2-2	TRBD1	TGTGCCAGCAGCCCGCGGCGGGACAGGGAGACTAGCGAGCTGTTTTTT	CASSPRRDRETSELFF
NA	TRBV5-6	TRBJ2-2	TRBD2	TGTGCCAGCAGGGGAGGAGCGGGAGGTAGTCCCGGGGAGCTGTTTTTT	CASRGGAGGSPGELFF
NA	TRBV5-1	TRBJ2-3	NA	TGCGCCAGCAGCTTGGGGCTAGCCCTTCCGGGAGATACGCAGTATTTT	CASSLGLALPGDTQYF
NA	TRBV5-1	TRBJ2-7	TRBD2	TGCGCCAGCAGCCGAGGACTAGCGGGAGGGCCTAACGAGCAGTACTTC	CASSRGLAGGPNEQYF
NA	TRBV30	TRBJ1-4	NA	TGTGCCTGGAGTGCTGGACAGAGACCTAATGAAAAACTGTTTTTT	CAWSAGQRPNEKLFF
NA	TRBV7-3	TRBJ2-1	TRBD2	TGTGCCAGCAGCCCTCTGGCGGGAGCGGGCAATGAGCAGTTCTTC	CASSPLAGAGNEQFF
NA	TRBV5-6	TRBJ2-4	NA	TGTGCCAGCAGCTTGGGCGGTCCCGCCAAAAACATTCAGTACTTC	CASSLGGPAKNIQYF
NA	TRBV9	TRBJ2-2	NA	TGTGCCAGCAGCGACCGACGGGGGAGCACCGGGGAGCTGTTTTTT	CASSDRRGSTGELFF
once	TRBV4-1	TRBJ2-7	TRBD2	TGCGCCAGCGGGTGGAGCGGGAGGGGGGTCGGCGAGCAGTACTTC	CASGWSGRGVGEQYF